A single sample gave rise to the 31 T cell receptor beta chains below, sequenced in a study of blood T cell repertoires in COVID-19. Assay used: immunoSEQ multiplex PCR; TCRdb lists only in-frame clones, some missing. The sample lists about 180,000 clones, approximately 83% occurring once. Material for sequencing was peripheral blood. These receptors all stem from a human donor with active or convalescent COVID-19. The donor label of this sample is uncertain.

This clone was recorded a few times. The chain uses TRBV7-2 and TRBJ1-2, with a weak D call TRBD1 (6 bases). V was clipped by 5 bases and J by 6 bases, with 16 bases between them. The CDR3 extends over 14 amino acids. Germline loops: CDR1 SGHTA, CDR2 FQGNSA. The CDR3 spells CASSKSGGRDGYTF. Here the CDR3 DNA reads TGTGCCAGCAGCAAATCGGGGGGCCGTGATGGCTACACCTTC.

J is TRBJ2-3 and V is TRBV9; 8 nucleotides agree with TRBD2. This CDR3 region has 17 residues. The trim removed 0 bases at V and 3 bases at J, leaving 9 bases unmatched. Germline-derived CDR1 and CDR2 are SGDLS and YYNGEE. The CDR3 here is CASSVAPDGRGTDTQYF. The CDR3 nucleotides read TGTGCCAGCAGCGTAGCCCCAGACGGGAGGGGGACAGATACGCAGTATTTT.

The chain recombines TRBV28 with TRBJ2-7; 8 bases fit TRBD1. Losses at the gene ends were 6 bases for V and 0 bases for J; bases not matched to a gene: 7. Germline V lookup: CDR1 MDHEN, CDR2 SYDVKM. CDR3 size: 15 residues. The CDR3 bases are TGTGCCAGCAGGATGACAGGGGATTTCTCCTACGAGCAGTACTTC. Translated, it gives CASRMTGDFSYEQYF.

The chain is built from TRBV7-9 and TRBJ1-5; no reliable D call. Trimming removed 5 bases from V and 0 bases from J, with 17 bases in between. The CDR3 has 17 amino acids. Germline CDR1 SEHNR, CDR2 FQNEAQ (reference sequence). The CDR3 region has the DNA TGTGCCAGCAGCAAGGCCCGGGGAGGGTATAGCAATCAGCCCCAGCATTTT. The encoded protein is CASSKARGGYSNQPQHF.

This clone was counted once. This chain connects TRBV19 to TRBJ2-5; 7 bases are shared with TRBD1. The CDR3 runs 15 residues. From germline, CDR1 is LNHDA and CDR2 SQIVND (reference sequence). J was trimmed by 2 bases and V by 1 base; bases with no gene match: 4. CDR3 region: CASSIGDREQETQYF. The CDR3 nucleotides are TGTGCCAGTAGTATAGGCGACAGGGAACAAGAGACCCAGTACTTC.

The chain employs TRBV11-3 and TRBJ2-7; D not certain. The CDR3 covers 13 residues. CDR1 and CDR2 from the germline V gene are SGHNT and YENEEA. With 0 bases removed from V and 4 bases from J, the gap between germline ends came to 7 bases. In DNA form, the CDR3 reads TGTGCCAGCAGCTTAGATGCGGTTTACGAGCAGTACTTC. Residues: CASSLDAVYEQYF.

The DNA for the CDR3 is TGTGCCAGCAGCTCGGGACTAGCGGACGAGCAGTACTTC. The encoded protein is CASSSGLADEQYF. The chain uses TRBV7-6 and TRBJ2-7; 11 bases map to TRBD2. Germline values: CDR1 SGHVS, CDR2 FNYEAQ. V lost 4 bases and J lost 5; bases outside the gene matches: 1. The CDR3 runs to 13 residues.

The V and J genes are TRBV4-2 and TRBJ1-1; D is ambiguous. V was cut by 4 bases and J by 5 bases, with 17 bases left in between. This CDR3 is built from 15 residues. Germline V CDR1 and CDR2: LGHNA, YNFKEQ. The CDR3 nucleotides read TGTGCCAGCAGCCCCCTTGGAGGGAGTCGGACTGAAGCTTTCTTT. Protein sequence: CASSPLGGSRTEAFF.

The chain carries TRBV15 and TRBJ2-7, with 7 bases that match TRBD1. V dropped 6 bases and J dropped 5; count of bases not matched to a gene: 7. The CDR3 extends over 13 amino acids. CDR1 and CDR2 (germline): LNHNV, YYDKDF (reference sequence). This CDR3 is CATRTGFANEQYF. The CDR3 DNA sequence: TGTGCCACCAGGACAGGGTTCGCAAACGAGCAGTACTTC.

The rearrangement links TRBV19 to TRBJ2-2; 7 bases match TRBD1. Germline V gene lookup returns CDR1 LNHDA and CDR2 SQIVND (reference sequence). V trimming: 9 bases; J trimming: 1 base; junction bases outside the gene matches: 8. The CDR3 extends over 15 amino acids. CDR3 region: CASITRTGNTGELFF. In nucleotides, the CDR3 is TGTGCCAGCATCACGAGGACAGGGAACACCGGGGAGCTGTTTTTT.

The J gene is TRBJ1-2, the V gene TRBV14; D remains ambiguous. Trimming took off 3 bases at V and 2 bases at J, with 7 bases between the two ends. Looked up from germline, CDR1 is SGHDN and CDR2 is FVKESK. This CDR3 has 13 amino acids. The CDR3 sequence is CASSHELNYGYTF. The CDR3, as DNA: TGTGCCAGCAGCCACGAACTGAACTATGGCTACACCTTC. Together with reference TRBV14 and TRBJ1-2, the CDR3 gives the full variable domain: EAGVTQFPSHSVIEKGQTVTLRCDPISGHDNLYWYRRVMGKEIKFLLHFVKESKQDESGMPNNRFLAERTGGTYSTLKVQPAELEDSGVYFCASSHELNYGYTFGSGTRLTVV.

The rearrangement links TRBV19 to TRBJ2-7; a weak D match, TRBD2 (5 bases). The V end was cut by 4 bases, the J end by 0 bases, with 10 bases between. The CDR3 runs 14 residues. Germline V gene lookup returns CDR1 LNHDA and CDR2 SQIVND (reference sequence). CDR3 nucleotide sequence: TGTGCCAGTAGTAACGGGATCACCTCCTACGAGCAGTACTTC. Translated, it gives CASSNGITSYEQYF.

The chain combines TRBV12-3 or TRBV12-4 with TRBJ1-3; D perhaps matches TRBD1 (6 bases). V was shortened by 6 bases and J by 7 bases, with 13 bases between the two germline ends. The CDR3 is 13 residues long. CDR3 loop: CASRGTSPNTIYF. DNA of the CDR3: TGTGCCAGCAGAGGGACATCGCCCAACACCATATATTTT.

This sequence joins TRBV7-2 and TRBJ2-3; TRBD1 aligns across 9 bases. Germline loops: CDR1 SGHTA, CDR2 FQGNSA. The CDR3 length is 14 residues. Trimming took 6 bases from V and 7 from J; bases not matched to a gene: 8. CDR3 sequence reads: CASRETGGENTQYF. The DNA of the CDR3 is TGTGCCAGCAGGGAAACAGGGGGCGAAAATACGCAGTATTTT.

The chain combines TRBV20-1 with TRBJ1-2; TRBD1 is a possible D gene (5 bases). The germline V gene has CDR1 DFQATT and CDR2 SNEGSKA (reference sequence). V was trimmed by 7 bases and J by 6 bases, leaving 12 bases between them. The CDR3 has 11 residues. CDR3 loop: CSGNTRDGYTF. CDR3 DNA sequence: TGCAGTGGGAACACCAGGGATGGCTACACCTTC.

The sample holds a few counts of this clone. The J gene is TRBJ2-1, the V gene TRBV18, with 12 bases lining up with TRBD2. Germline assignment: CDR1 KGHSH and CDR2 LQKENI. V lost 1 base, J lost 6 bases, and 7 bases stayed unmatched. There are 17 residues in the CDR3. Written as DNA, the CDR3 is TGTGCCAGCTCACCACAGACTAGCGGGAGAAGGTCCAATGAGCAGTTCTTC. It codes for CASSPQTSGRRSNEQFF.

This chain uses TRBV24-1 with TRBJ2-5; 13 bases align to TRBD2. Losses at the gene ends were 3 bases for V and 5 bases for J; bases not matched to a gene: 8. The CDR3 loop spans 17 amino acids. Germline values: CDR1 KGHDR, CDR2 SFDVKD. The CDR3 DNA follows: TGTGCCACCAGTGATCCCGGACTAGCGGGAGTAGACGAGACCCAGTACTTC. Residues: CATSDPGLAGVDETQYF.

This chain connects TRBV30 to TRBJ2-2; D uncertain. The V end was cut by 4 bases, the J end by 0 bases, with 9 bases between. The germline CDR1 and CDR2 sequences are GTSNPN and SVGIG (reference sequence). The CDR3 is 14 residues long. CDR3 protein: CAWKPLTNTGELFF. The DNA for the CDR3 is TGTGCCTGGAAACCCCTAACGAACACCGGGGAGCTGTTTTTT.

The chain is built from TRBV29-1 and TRBJ1-2; TRBD1 agrees at 8 bases. The CDR3 consists of 14 residues. After removal of 6 bases from V and 5 bases from J, the junction contained 11 bases not matched to a gene. Per germline, CDR1 SQVTM and CDR2 ANQGSEA. This chain's CDR3 is CSVNNPGTGYGYTF. The CDR3 coding sequence is TGCAGCGTAAATAATCCCGGGACAGGTTATGGCTACACCTTC.

The chain couples TRBV18 to TRBJ2-6; D might be TRBD1 (6 bases). The CDR3 loop spans 19 amino acids. The V gene lost 2 bases and the J gene lost 0 bases, with 17 bases spanning the gap. Per the germline V gene, CDR1 is KGHSH and CDR2 is LQKENI. In DNA form, the CDR3 reads TGTGCCAGCTCACCAGTTTTTTTCGACAGGCCCTCTGGGGCCAACGTCCTGACTTTC. This gives the protein CASSPVFFDRPSGANVLTF. Supplemented by reference TRBV18 and TRBJ2-6, the full variable domain reads NAGVMQNPRHLVRRRGQEARLRCSPMKGHSHVYWYRQLPEEGLKFMVYLQKENIIDESGMPKERFSAEFPKEGPSILRIQQVVRGDSAAYFCASSPVFFDRPSGANVLTFGAGSRLTVL.

This sequence joins TRBV5-6 and TRBJ1-2; TRBD1 matches 10 bases. CDR1 is SGHDT and CDR2 is YYEEEE in the germline V gene. The junction had 2 bases not matched to a gene; V was cut back by 4 bases and J by 2 bases. The CDR3 is 14 residues long. CDR3 bases: TGTGCCAGCAGCGCGGACAGGGGGAACTATGGCTACACCTTC. Translating it yields CASSADRGNYGYTF.

J is TRBJ2-1 and V is TRBV11-3; D is unclear. The CDR3 length is 13 residues. The germline gives CDR1 SGHNT, CDR2 YENEEA. V dropped 5 bases and J dropped 8 bases, with 13 bases sitting between them. The CDR3 bases are TGTGCCAGCAGCCCCCCCGACACCCATGAGCAGTTCTTC. The encoded protein is CASSPPDTHEQFF.

The chain combines TRBV6-6 with TRBJ1-5; D may be TRBD1 (5 bases). CDR1 is MNHNY, CDR2 SVGAGI, per germline (reference sequence). The CDR3 spans 14 residues. The V gene lost 6 bases and the J gene lost 5 bases, with 14 bases spanning the gap. The CDR3 nucleotides read TGTGCCAGCAGACCCCGGGGGGGACATCAGCCCCAGCATTTT. It translates to CASRPRGGHQPQHF.

The chain carries TRBV5-1 and TRBJ2-4; tentative D call: TRBD1 (6 bases). The CDR3 consists of 16 residues. V lost 2 bases and J lost 1, with 13 bases in between. Germline values: CDR1 SGHRS, CDR2 YFSETQ. The CDR3 sequence is CASSLIGRGAKNIQYF. The CDR3 DNA reads as TGCGCCAGCAGCTTAATTGGCAGGGGTGCCAAAAACATTCAGTACTTC.

CDR3 residues: CASSHQSRMADTQYF. The CDR3 DNA is TGCGCCAGCAGCCACCAGTCGAGGATGGCAGATACGCAGTATTTT. This chain uses TRBV4-3 with TRBJ2-3, with D unresolved. CDR3 length equals 15 residues. The germline V gene has CDR1 LGHNA and CDR2 YSLEER. Trimming removed 3 bases at V and 4 bases at J, with 14 bases between.

This sequence joins TRBV15 and TRBJ2-7; tentatively, D is TRBD2 (5 bases). Germline lookup yields CDR1 LNHNV and CDR2 YYDKDF (reference sequence). V was cut by 0 bases and J by 0 bases, with 15 bases left in between. The length of the CDR3 is 17 residues. This CDR3 is CATSRDVMDSVSYEQYF. The CDR3 DNA is TGTGCCACCAGCAGAGATGTTATGGACTCGGTCTCCTACGAGCAGTACTTC.

The chain has TRBV6-2 or TRBV6-3 and TRBJ1-4; D not certain. CDR1 and CDR2 from the germline V gene are MNHEY and SVGEGT. This CDR3 has 15 amino acids. Trimming removed 0 bases at V and 1 base at J, with 6 bases between. As DNA, the CDR3 is TGTGCCAGCAGTTACTCCGCCGGAACTAATGAAAAACTGTTTTTT. This encodes CASSYSAGTNEKLFF.

This chain joins TRBV7-6 and TRBJ1-2, with a tentative D call TRBD1 (6 bases). The CDR3 has 16 amino acids. Trimming cost V 0 bases and J 4 bases, with 15 bases left between them. Germline V gene data show CDR1 as SGHVS and CDR2 as FNYEAQ. CDR3 DNA: TGTGCCAGCAGCTTAGCGCAGGCAGGGGTCGGCTATGGCTACACCTTC. This translates into CASSLAQAGVGYGYTF.

The chain combines TRBV3-1 (or the pseudogene TRBV3-2) with TRBJ2-1; 8 bases are a match to TRBD1. CDR1 LGHDT and CDR2 YNNKEL come from the germline V gene (reference sequence). The V segment lost 7 bases and the J segment 8 bases; nucleotides outside the gene matches: 1. This CDR3 comprises 11 residues. CDR3 bases: TGTGCCAGCAAGACAGGGGATGAGCAGTTCTTC. Translation: CASKTGDEQFF.

J is TRBJ2-5 and V is TRBV5-4; TRBD1 aligns across 8 bases. Unmatched junction bases numbered 9, after V lost 0 bases and J lost 2 bases. Germline V gene data show CDR1 as SGHNT and CDR2 as YYREEE (reference sequence). This CDR3 comprises 17 residues. The CDR3, as DNA: TGTGCCAGCAGCTTGGTTGGAGCAGGGGGCTTTCAAGAGACCCAGTACTTC. Protein sequence: CASSLVGAGGFQETQYF.

J is TRBJ2-7 and V is TRBV18, with 9 bases identical to TRBD1. The CDR3 has 16 residues. V dropped 2 bases and J dropped 0; count of bases not matched to a gene: 5. Germline V CDR1 and CDR2: KGHSH, LQKENI. The CDR3: CASSPGTGMSSYEQYF. The CDR3 region has the DNA TGTGCCAGCTCACCAGGGACAGGGATGAGCTCCTACGAGCAGTACTTC.